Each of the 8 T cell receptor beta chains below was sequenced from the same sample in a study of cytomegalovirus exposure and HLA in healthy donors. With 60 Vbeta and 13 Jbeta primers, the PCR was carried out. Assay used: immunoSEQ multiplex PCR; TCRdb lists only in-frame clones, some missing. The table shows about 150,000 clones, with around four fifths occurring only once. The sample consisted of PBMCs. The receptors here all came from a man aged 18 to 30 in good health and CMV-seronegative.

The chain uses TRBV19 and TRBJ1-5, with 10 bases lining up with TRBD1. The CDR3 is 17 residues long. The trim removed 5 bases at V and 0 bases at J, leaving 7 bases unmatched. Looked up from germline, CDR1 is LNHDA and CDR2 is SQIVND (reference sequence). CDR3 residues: CASSVSRTGGSNQPQHF. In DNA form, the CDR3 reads TGTGCCAGTAGTGTTTCCCGGACAGGGGGTAGCAATCAGCCCCAGCATTTT.

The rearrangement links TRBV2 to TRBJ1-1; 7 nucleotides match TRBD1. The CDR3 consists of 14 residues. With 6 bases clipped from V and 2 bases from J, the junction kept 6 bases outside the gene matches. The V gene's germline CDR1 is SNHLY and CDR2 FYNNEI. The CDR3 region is CASRKTGINTEAFF. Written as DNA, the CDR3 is TGTGCCAGCAGGAAGACAGGGATAAACACTGAAGCTTTCTTT.

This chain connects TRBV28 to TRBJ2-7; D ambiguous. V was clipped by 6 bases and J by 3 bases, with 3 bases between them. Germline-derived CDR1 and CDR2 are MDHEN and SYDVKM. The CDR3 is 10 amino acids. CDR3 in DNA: TGTGCCAGCAGCCTCTACGAGCAGTACTTC. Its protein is CASSLYEQYF.

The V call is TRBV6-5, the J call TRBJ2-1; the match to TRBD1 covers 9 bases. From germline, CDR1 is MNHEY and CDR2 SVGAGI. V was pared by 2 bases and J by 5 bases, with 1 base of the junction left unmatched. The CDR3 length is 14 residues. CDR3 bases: TGTGCCAGCAGTTACGGGACAGGGAACAATGAGCAGTTCTTC. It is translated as CASSYGTGNNEQFF.

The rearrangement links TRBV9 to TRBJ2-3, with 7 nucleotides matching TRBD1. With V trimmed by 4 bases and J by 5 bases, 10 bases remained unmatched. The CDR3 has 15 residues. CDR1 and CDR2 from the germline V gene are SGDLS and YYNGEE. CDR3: CASSSRQGLQDTQYF. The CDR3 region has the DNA TGTGCCAGCAGCTCCCGACAGGGCTTGCAAGATACGCAGTATTTT.

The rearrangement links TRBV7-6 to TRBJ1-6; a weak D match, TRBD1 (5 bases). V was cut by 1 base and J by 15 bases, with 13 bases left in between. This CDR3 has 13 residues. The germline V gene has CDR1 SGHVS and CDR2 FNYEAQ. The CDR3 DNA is TGTGCCAGCAGCTTAGGGGGGACTGCGGTCCTCCACTTT. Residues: CASSLGGTAVLHF.

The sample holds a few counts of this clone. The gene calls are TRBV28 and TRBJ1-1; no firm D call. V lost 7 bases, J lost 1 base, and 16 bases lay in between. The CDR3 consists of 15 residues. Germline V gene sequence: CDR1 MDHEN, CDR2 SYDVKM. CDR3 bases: TGTGCCAGCACCCTGATCCGGGGAAAGAACACTGAAGCTTTCTTT. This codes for CASTLIRGKNTEAFF.

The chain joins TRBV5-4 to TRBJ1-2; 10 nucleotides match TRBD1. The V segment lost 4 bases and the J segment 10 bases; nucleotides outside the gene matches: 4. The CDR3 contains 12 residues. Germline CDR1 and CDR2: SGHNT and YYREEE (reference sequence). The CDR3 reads CASSRQGADYTF. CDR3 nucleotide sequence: TGTGCCAGCAGCAGACAGGGGGCTGACTACACCTTC.